This is a list of T cell receptor beta chains from one sample in a study of CD8+ T cells in alopecia areata. The method was immunoSEQ multiplex PCR; TCRdb's version includes in-frame clones alone and lacks a portion of them. The table includes roughly 120,000 clones, approximately 54% detected once. The material was CD8+ T cells sorted from blood, obtained at week 24, from a patient treated with tofacitinib. The receptors stem from a human donor with alopecia areata. The CDR3 runs from the conserved cysteine through the conserved F or W. The order of the fields is clone size, J gene, V gene, D gene, CDR3 DNA, CDR3 protein. A D gene is named only where the DNA matches it firmly. Part of the rows lack a size; the others show once, few, many or a class for expanded clones.

>-|TRBJ2-6|TRBV14|TRBD1
TGTGCCAGCAGCCAAGTGGGACAGGGGATCTCTGGGGCCAACGTCCTGACTTTC
CASSQVGQGISGANVLTF
>-|TRBJ1-1|TRBV29-1|-
TGCAGCGTTGAATTGACAGGCGGGGACACTGAAGCTTTCTTT
CSVELTGGDTEAFF
>-|TRBJ2-2|TRBV7-9|TRBD1
TGTGCCAGCAGCCCCGGGACAGCCGTGGCCACCGGGGAGCTGTTTTTT
CASSPGTAVATGELFF
>-|TRBJ1-2|TRBV6-5|TRBD1
TGTGCCAGCAGTTCCACAGGGGAGACCTATGGCTACACCTTC
CASSSTGETYGYTF
>-|TRBJ2-3|TRBV9|TRBD2
TGTGCCAGCAGCGAGGGACTAGTGTCTGCGGATACGCAGTATTTT
CASSEGLVSADTQYF
>-|TRBJ1-2|TRBV29-1|TRBD1
TGCAGCGTTGAAGATTCTGGGGACAGGGGGCTAGGCTATGGCTACACCTTC
CSVEDSGDRGLGYGYTF
>-|TRBJ2-7|TRBV7-8|-
TGTGCCAGCAGCTTAGGTGGGGCGGCCTACGAGCAGTACTTC
CASSLGGAAYEQYF
>-|TRBJ1-5|TRBV4-2|-
TGTGCCAGCAGCCAAGGGGGGAATCAGCCCCAGCATTTT
CASSQGGNQPQHF
>few|TRBJ1-6|TRBV12-5|-
TGTGCTAGTGGCAACAGTGGGGGTAATTCACCCCTCCACTTT
CASGNSGGNSPLHF
>-|TRBJ2-5|TRBV11-2|-
TGTGCCAGCAGCTTAGAATGGCCGGGGGCGGGGGAGACCCAGTACTTC
CASSLEWPGAGETQYF
>-|TRBJ2-5|TRBV13|TRBD2
TGTGCCAGCAGCTTAGTCGGGACTAGAAGTGCCCAGTACTTC
CASSLVGTRSAQYF
>-|TRBJ1-1|TRBV4-3|TRBD1
TGCGCCAGCAGCCAGACAGGGGATGCTGAAGCTTTCTTT
CASSQTGDAEAFF
>-|TRBJ2-3|TRBV7-9|TRBD2
TGTGCCAGCAGCCAAGATCTGGGCGGGGGGGCCACAGATACGCAGTATTTT
CASSQDLGGGATDTQYF
>-|TRBJ2-7|TRBV5-6|-
TGTGCCAGCAGCTTGGACTTCTCCTACGAGCAGTACTTC
CASSLDFSYEQYF
>few|TRBJ1-6|TRBV7-8|-
TGTGCCAGCAGCTACCGGGCCGGGGATGACACTAATTCACCCCTCCACTTT
CASSYRAGDDTNSPLHF
>-|TRBJ1-1|TRBV10-3|-
TGTGCCATCAAGGGAGGTATGAACACTGAAGCTTTCTTT
CAIKGGMNTEAFF
>few|TRBJ2-7|TRBV11-2|TRBD2
TGTGCCAGCAGCTTATTAACTAGCGGCTACGAGCAGTACTTC
CASSLLTSGYEQYF
>few|TRBJ1-2|TRBV2|TRBD1
TGTGCCAGCAGTTCTCCAAAGACAGGGGTGGAGTTGGATGGCTACACCTTC
CASSSPKTGVELDGYTF
>-|TRBJ2-7|TRBV7-9|TRBD1
TGTGCCAGCAGCTTCCGGGACAGGGCTCGGGACGAGCAGTACTTC
CASSFRDRARDEQYF
>few|TRBJ2-3|TRBV29-1|TRBD1
TGCAGCGTTCCGGGACAGGGCGCAGATACGCAGTATTTT
CSVPGQGADTQYF
>-|TRBJ1-6|TRBV13|-
TGTGCCAGCCAGGATTTGGGCTCCTATAATTCACCCCTCCACTTT
CASQDLGSYNSPLHF
>-|TRBJ2-7|TRBV4-1|TRBD1
TGCGCCAGCAGCCAAGATGCGCGGACAGGGCTCTACGAGCAGTACTTC
CASSQDARTGLYEQYF